The 21 T cell receptor beta chains given below trace back to one sample, sequenced in a study of blood T cell repertoires in COVID-19. Clones were sequenced by immunoSEQ multiplex PCR, and TCRdb holds only the in-frame ones, with some missing. Among nearly 95,000 clones, about nine tenths were seen once, and the ten largest hold less than 5%. Sequenced sample: peripheral blood. Every receptor here comes from a woman of 80 years or more with acute or convalescent COVID-19.

J is TRBJ1-4 and V is TRBV7-8; tentatively, D is TRBD1 (6 bases). CDR1 is SGHVS and CDR2 is FQNEAQ in the germline V gene. The CDR3 is made up of 15 amino acids. V lost 1 base, J lost 5 bases, and 11 bases lay in between. This CDR3 reads CASSLGGGVNEKLFF. In DNA, the CDR3 is TGTGCCAGCAGCTTAGGAGGGGGTGTGAATGAAAAACTGTTTTTT. The entire variable domain, with the rest obtained from reference TRBV7-8 and TRBJ1-4, is as follows: GAGVSQSPRYKVAKRGQDVALRCDPISGHVSLFWYQQALGQGPEFLTYFQNEAQLDKSGLPSDRFFAERPEGSVSTLKIQRTQQEDSAVYLCASSLGGGVNEKLFFGSGTQLSVL.

V gene TRBV6-5 combines with J gene TRBJ2-2; 7 nucleotides line up with TRBD1. The CDR3 runs to 14 residues. Trimming removed 6 bases from V and 2 bases from J; junction bases left unmatched: 3. Germline CDR1 is MNHEY and CDR2 is SVGAGI. CDR3 loop: CASRDRLNTGELFF. The CDR3 DNA follows: TGTGCCAGCAGGGACAGGCTCAACACCGGGGAGCTGTTTTTT.

This chain connects TRBV4-3 to TRBJ1-2; 10 bases line up with TRBD1. The CDR3 sequence is 15 residues long. The V segment lost 4 bases and the J segment 0 bases; nucleotides outside the gene matches: 2. The germline CDR1 and CDR2 sequences are LGHNA and YSLEER. The CDR3 region is CASSRDRGANYGYTF. The CDR3 bases are TGCGCCAGCAGCCGGGACAGGGGCGCTAACTATGGCTACACCTTC.

A single count supports this clone. The CDR3 protein is CASSQVVSPGAFF. The CDR3 DNA is TGTGCCAGCAGCCAAGTAGTAAGCCCAGGAGCTTTCTTT. The genes are TRBV4-2 and TRBJ1-1; D gene uncertain. V lost 1 base, J lost 10 bases, and 13 bases lay in between. Germline V gene lookup returns CDR1 LGHNA and CDR2 YNFKEQ. CDR3 length equals 13 residues.

This clone showed up just once. J is TRBJ2-7 and V is TRBV11-1; no clear D. This CDR3 is built from 12 residues. CDR1 and CDR2 (germline): SGHAT, FQDESV (reference sequence). V shed 3 bases and J shed 6 bases, with 9 bases lying between them. The CDR3 sequence: CASSFPGGEQYF. CDR3 coding DNA: TGTGCCAGCAGCTTCCCGGGTGGCGAGCAGTACTTC.

The CDR3 region is CSASDTGTRRGYTF. CDR3 coding DNA: TGCAGTGCTAGTGACACGGGGACAAGACGGGGCTACACCTTC. This chain connects TRBV20-1 to TRBJ1-2; a weak D match, TRBD1 (6 bases). The germline V and J ends were trimmed by 3 bases and 8 bases, with 19 bases remaining between them. The CDR3 is 14 amino acids. Per the germline V gene, CDR1 is DFQATT and CDR2 is SNEGSKA (reference sequence).

The chain has TRBV5-1 and TRBJ1-5; D is possibly TRBD1 (5 bases). Trimming stripped 4 bases from V and 0 bases from J, with 20 bases between. Germline lookup yields CDR1 SGHRS and CDR2 YFSETQ. This CDR3 has 18 amino acids. Written as DNA, the CDR3 is TGCGCCAGCAGCCCTGGACACGCCGCCGATTATAGCAATCAGCCCCAGCATTTT. Amino acid sequence: CASSPGHAADYSNQPQHF.

The rearrangement joins TRBV19 to TRBJ1-1, with D hard to call. The CDR3 sequence is 13 residues long. V lost 8 bases, J lost 3 bases, and 13 bases lay in between. Germline V gives CDR1 LNHDA, CDR2 SQIVND (reference sequence). The CDR3 DNA follows: TGTGCCAGTTCTAAAGAGGGTTACACTGAAGCTTTCTTT. It is translated as CASSKEGYTEAFF.

V and J are TRBV12-3 or TRBV12-4 and TRBJ1-2; D is possibly TRBD1 (5 bases). This CDR3 spans 13 amino acids. V was shortened by 6 bases and J by 1 base, with 9 bases between the two germline ends. The CDR3 nucleotides read TGTGCCAGCAGCCCGACAGATAACTATGGCTACACCTTC. This codes for CASSPTDNYGYTF.

The chain couples TRBV10-3 to TRBJ2-1, with 7 bases matching TRBD2. Trimming took 4 bases from V and 5 from J; bases not matched to a gene: 8. In germline, CDR1 is ENHRY, CDR2 SYGVKD. There are 15 residues in the CDR3. In DNA, the CDR3 is TGTGCCATCAGTGCGGGGGGTGCCCGCGACAATGAGCAGTTCTTC. Protein: CAISAGGARDNEQFF.

This clone has only one observation. The chain links TRBV5-5 to TRBJ2-1; D call uncertain. Germline CDR1 and CDR2: SGHKS and YYEKEE (reference sequence). The V end lost 4 bases, the J end lost 7 bases, and 12 bases lay between the germline ends. The CDR3 extends over 13 amino acids. The chain's CDR3 is CASSMIPTNEQFF. The CDR3 coding sequence is TGTGCCAGCAGCATGATCCCTACTAATGAGCAGTTCTTC. The variable domain in full, completed from reference TRBV5-5 and TRBJ2-1, reads DAGVTQSPTHLIKTRGQQVTLRCSPISGHKSVSWYQQVLGQGPQFIFQYYEKEERGRGNFPDRFSARQFPNYSSELNVNALLLGDSALYLCASSMIPTNEQFFGPGTRLTVL.

This sequence joins TRBV5-4 and TRBJ2-2; the match to TRBD2 covers 8 bases. CDR1 SGHNT and CDR2 YYREEE come from the germline V gene (reference sequence). With V trimmed by 7 bases and J by 2 bases, 1 base remained unmatched. There are 13 residues in the CDR3. CDR3: CASRTSNTGELFF. The CDR3 DNA reads as TGTGCCAGCCGGACTAGCAACACCGGGGAGCTGTTTTTT.

This chain links TRBV18 with TRBJ2-1; TRBD1 is a possible D gene (5 bases). The CDR3 is 13 amino acids. The germline CDR1 and CDR2 sequences are KGHSH and LQKENI. V gave up 3 bases and J gave up 3 bases, with 6 bases separating them. In DNA form, the CDR3 reads TGTGCCAGCTCACCTACAGGCTACAATGAGCAGTTCTTC. It specifies CASSPTGYNEQFF.

The genes are TRBV25-1 and TRBJ1-5; 10 bases agree with TRBD1. Trimming removed 7 bases from V and 0 bases from J; junction bases left unmatched: 9. The CDR3 spans 17 residues. From germline, CDR1 is MGHDK and CDR2 SYGVNS. CDR3: CASTWTGGRYSNQPQHF. The CDR3 DNA reads as TGTGCCAGCACCTGGACAGGGGGAAGATATAGCAATCAGCCCCAGCATTTT.

The genes are TRBV4-3 and TRBJ2-2, with D unclear. Germline V gene sequence: CDR1 LGHNA, CDR2 YSLEER. V shed 1 base and J shed 9 bases, with 12 bases lying between them. This CDR3 is 14 amino acids long. In DNA, the CDR3 is TGCGCCAGCAGCCAAGTTGCAGGATCGCGGGAGCTGTTTTTT. Amino acids: CASSQVAGSRELFF.

This clone was seen only a few times. This chain links TRBV7-8 with TRBJ1-2, with TRBD1 matching over 7 bases. Germline CDR1 reads SGHVS; CDR2 reads FQNEAQ. Losses at the gene ends were 5 bases for V and 1 base for J; bases not matched to a gene: 1. This CDR3 is 13 amino acids long. This CDR3 reads CASSGQVNYGYTF. The CDR3 DNA reads TGTGCCAGCAGCGGACAGGTTAACTATGGCTACACCTTC.

The V and J genes are TRBV2 and TRBJ2-7; 12 bases are shared with TRBD2. V was clipped by 7 bases and J by 0 bases; unmatched bases: 10. Germline V gene data show CDR1 as SNHLY and CDR2 as FYNNEI. The CDR3 spans 17 residues. CDR3 in amino acids: CASKLAGGSRASYEQYF. In DNA, the CDR3 is TGTGCCAGCAAACTAGCGGGAGGCTCCCGAGCCTCCTACGAGCAGTACTTC. Variable domain in full (rest from reference TRBV2 and TRBJ2-7): EPEVTQTPSHQVTQMGQEVILRCVPISNHLYFYWYRQILGQKVEFLVSFYNNEISEKSEIFDDQFSVERPDGSNFTLKIRSTKLEDSAMYFCASKLAGGSRASYEQYFGPGTRLTVT.

This clone is a singleton in its sample. V and J are TRBV6-5 and TRBJ1-6; TRBD1 is a possible D gene (5 bases). The germline V and J ends were trimmed by 6 bases and 5 bases, with 14 bases remaining between them. The length of the CDR3 is 15 residues. CDR1 and CDR2 from the germline V gene are MNHEY and SVGAGI. The CDR3 DNA sequence: TGTGCCAGCAGCCGATCTTGGGGCAATAATTCACCCCTCCACTTT. This encodes CASSRSWGNNSPLHF.

The V gene is TRBV7-6, the J gene TRBJ2-7, with D perhaps matching TRBD1 (6 bases). This CDR3 is built from 15 residues. Trimming removed 5 bases from V and 0 bases from J, with 14 bases in between. The germline gives CDR1 SGHVS, CDR2 FNYEAQ. In nucleotides, the CDR3 is TGTGCCAGCAGCGAGGAGGACAGCCTCTCCTACGAGCAGTACTTC. This gives the protein CASSEEDSLSYEQYF.

This sequence joins TRBV3-1 (or the pseudogene TRBV3-2) and TRBJ1-6, with 7 positions matching TRBD1. J was trimmed by 9 bases and V by 0 bases; bases with no gene match: 5. The CDR3 loop spans 15 amino acids. Looked up from germline, CDR1 is LGHDT and CDR2 is YNNKEL (reference sequence). The CDR3 bases are TGTGCCAGCAGCCAAGATTCAGGGGGGAGTTCACCCCTCCACTTT. It encodes CASSQDSGGSSPLHF.

As DNA, the CDR3 is TGTGCCAGCAGCCAAGGATCGGCAGGGGGCGGGTACGAGCAGTACTTC. It codes for CASSQGSAGGGYEQYF. This chain uses TRBV3-1 (or the pseudogene TRBV3-2) with TRBJ2-7; 8 bases agree with TRBD1. The CDR3 is 16 residues long. V lost 1 base, J lost 4 bases, and 9 bases stayed unmatched. The V gene's germline CDR1 is LGHDT and CDR2 YNNKEL (reference sequence).